The clone carrying this TCR beta chain was seen many times. Its specificity is unknown. Based on CD45RO/CCR7/CD25/CD127/CD95/CD27, CD4+ regulatory, stem cell-like memory, naive and central memory cells were sorted. The sample belongs to a study of beta chain features in type 1 diabetes. Looking at the study overall: In age, gender and cell yields, patients were similar to healthy donors. Study conclusions and caveats: The study found moderately but significantly shorter TCRB CDR3s in all four CD4+ subsets of Type 1 diabetes patients. Because the template was cDNA, high-expressing cells might be over-represented.

Germline V gene sequence: CDR1 SQVTM, CDR2 ANQGSEA. CDR3 size: 12 residues. Trimming cost V 0 bases and J 12 bases; bases outside gene matches: 2. All of the isolated RNA was reverse transcribed, so expressed TCRB transcripts were sequenced. Only in-frame clones appear in the TCRdb table, and some are missing; sequencing was by immunoSEQ multiplex PCR. The profile shows around 250,000 clones, 25% to 30% of them singletons. Sample: central memory CD4+ T cells from blood. This clonotype originated in a man in his thirties or forties in good health. The chain joins TRBV29-1 to TRBJ2-1, with 10 positions matching TRBD2. The CDR3 DNA reads as TGCAGCGTTGAAGAAATAGCGGGAGGGCAGTTCTTC. This translates into CSVEEIAGGQFF.